The rows below give T cell receptor beta chains drawn from one sample of a study of cytomegalovirus exposure and HLA in healthy donors. Profiled with immunoSEQ multiplex PCR; TCRdb holds only in-frame clones, not every one. Its table records under 200,000 clones. Sequenced input: PBMCs. The source of these receptors is a man aged 30 to 45 in good health and CMV-seronegative. Both conserved end residues are part of each CDR3. Each record gives: V gene, D gene, J gene, CDR3 protein, CDR3 DNA. A D gene is named only where the DNA matches it firmly.

v_gene: TRBV25-1; d_gene: NA; j_gene: TRBJ2-7; CDR3aa: CASSGRTGNSYEQYF; CDR3nt: TGTGCCAGCAGTGGCCGGACGGGAAACTCCTACGAGCAGTACTTC
v_gene: TRBV19; d_gene: NA; j_gene: TRBJ2-6; CDR3aa: CASSPTGANVLTF; CDR3nt: TGTGCCAGTAGCCCCACTGGGGCCAACGTCCTGACTTTC
v_gene: TRBV4-3; d_gene: TRBD2; j_gene: TRBJ2-3; CDR3aa: CASSLGLAADTQYF; CDR3nt: TGCGCCAGCAGCCTCGGACTAGCGGCAGATACGCAGTATTTT
v_gene: TRBV5-1; d_gene: TRBD2; j_gene: TRBJ2-7; CDR3aa: CASSLGLAGRTGAYEQYF; CDR3nt: TGCGCCAGCAGCTTGGGTCTAGCGGGACGGACAGGAGCCTACGAGCAGTACTTC
v_gene: TRBV2; d_gene: NA; j_gene: TRBJ1-1; CDR3aa: CASSVLLDREAFF; CDR3nt: TGTGCCAGCAGCGTATTACTAGACAGGGAAGCTTTCTTT
v_gene: TRBV21-1; d_gene: NA; j_gene: TRBJ2-6; CDR3aa: CASSGRDRPSGANVLTF; CDR3nt: TGTGCCAGCAGCGGACGGGACAGACCCTCCGGGGCCAACGTCCTGACTTTC
v_gene: TRBV7-9; d_gene: NA; j_gene: TRBJ2-2; CDR3aa: CASNQFTEELFF; CDR3nt: TGTGCCAGCAACCAGTTCACCGAGGAGCTGTTTTTT
v_gene: TRBV19; d_gene: TRBD2; j_gene: TRBJ2-3; CDR3aa: CASQTGTRSTQYF; CDR3nt: TGTGCCAGTCAAACCGGGACTAGAAGTACGCAGTATTTT
v_gene: TRBV25-1; d_gene: TRBD1; j_gene: TRBJ2-7; CDR3aa: CASSETGRQGDYEQYF; CDR3nt: TGTGCCAGCAGTGAAACTGGGCGACAGGGGGACTACGAGCAGTACTTC
v_gene: TRBV11-3; d_gene: NA; j_gene: TRBJ2-3; CDR3aa: CASSPHSEDTDTQYF; CDR3nt: TGTGCCAGCAGCCCACATAGCGAGGACACAGATACGCAGTATTTT
v_gene: TRBV7-9; d_gene: NA; j_gene: TRBJ2-3; CDR3aa: CASTFWGGGSTDTQYF; CDR3nt: TGTGCCAGCACTTTCTGGGGCGGCGGTAGCACAGATACGCAGTATTTT
v_gene: TRBV10-3; d_gene: NA; j_gene: TRBJ2-1; CDR3aa: CATCRDSYNEQFF; CDR3nt: TGTGCCACTTGCAGGGACTCCTACAATGAGCAGTTCTTC
v_gene: TRBV10-3; d_gene: NA; j_gene: TRBJ2-3; CDR3aa: CAISDPEARDTQYF; CDR3nt: TGTGCCATCAGTGACCCGGAAGCCAGGGATACGCAGTATTTT
v_gene: TRBV6-1; d_gene: TRBD2; j_gene: TRBJ2-3; CDR3aa: CASKKREGLSDTQYF; CDR3nt: TGTGCCAGCAAAAAGCGGGAGGGCCTGTCAGATACGCAGTATTTT
v_gene: TRBV27; d_gene: TRBD1; j_gene: TRBJ2-7; CDR3aa: CASSPGQGRGEQYF; CDR3nt: TGTGCCAGCAGTCCCGGACAGGGAAGGGGCGAGCAGTACTTC
v_gene: TRBV27; d_gene: TRBD1; j_gene: TRBJ2-1; CDR3aa: CASSCLGTERGRVYNEQFF; CDR3nt: TGTGCCAGCAGTTGTCTCGGGACAGAAAGAGGAAGGGTCTACAATGAGCAGTTCTTC
v_gene: TRBV29-1; d_gene: NA; j_gene: TRBJ1-2; CDR3aa: CSVLTEANYGYTF; CDR3nt: TGCAGCGTCCTGACAGAAGCTAACTATGGCTACACCTTC
v_gene: TRBV30; d_gene: NA; j_gene: TRBJ1-1; CDR3aa: CAWVQSALNTEAFF; CDR3nt: TGTGCCTGGGTACAGTCCGCCTTGAACACTGAAGCTTTCTTT
v_gene: TRBV14; d_gene: TRBD2; j_gene: TRBJ2-2; CDR3aa: CASSHIRGGGTGELFF; CDR3nt: TGTGCCAGCAGCCATATCCGCGGGGGTGGCACCGGGGAGCTGTTTTTT
v_gene: TRBV15; d_gene: NA; j_gene: TRBJ1-1; CDR3aa: CATSRVTGNTEAFF; CDR3nt: TGTGCCACCAGCAGGGTGACAGGGAACACTGAAGCTTTCTTT
v_gene: TRBV19; d_gene: TRBD2; j_gene: TRBJ2-7; CDR3aa: CASSSLTSGMIDEQYF; CDR3nt: TGTGCCAGTAGTAGCCTAACTAGCGGGATGATCGACGAGCAGTACTTC
v_gene: TRBV2; d_gene: NA; j_gene: TRBJ1-5; CDR3aa: CASRGGQGLNQPQHF; CDR3nt: TGTGCCAGCAGGGGAGGGCAGGGGCTCAATCAGCCCCAGCATTTT
v_gene: TRBV5-4; d_gene: TRBD2; j_gene: TRBJ2-1; CDR3aa: CASSPGGSISYNEQFF; CDR3nt: TGTGCCAGCAGCCCTGGCGGGAGCATATCCTACAATGAGCAGTTCTTC
v_gene: TRBV27; d_gene: NA; j_gene: TRBJ1-1; CDR3aa: CASGTWDMNTEAFF; CDR3nt: TGTGCCAGCGGAACGTGGGACATGAACACTGAAGCTTTCTTT
v_gene: TRBV5-1; d_gene: TRBD2; j_gene: TRBJ2-7; CDR3aa: CASSLTREYAYEQYF; CDR3nt: TGCGCCAGCAGCTTGACGCGGGAGTATGCCTACGAGCAGTACTTC
v_gene: TRBV25-1; d_gene: TRBD1; j_gene: TRBJ2-5; CDR3aa: CASSEYWGQQETQYF; CDR3nt: TGTGCCAGCAGTGAATATTGGGGACAGCAAGAGACCCAGTACTTC
v_gene: TRBV29-1; d_gene: NA; j_gene: TRBJ2-7; CDR3aa: CSAGLTYEQYF; CDR3nt: TGCAGCGCGGGTCTTACCTACGAGCAGTACTTC
v_gene: TRBV6-5; d_gene: NA; j_gene: TRBJ1-5; CDR3aa: CASKPRGGSGQPQHF; CDR3nt: TGTGCCAGCAAACCGAGGGGGGGCAGCGGTCAGCCCCAGCATTTT
v_gene: TRBV7-9; d_gene: NA; j_gene: TRBJ1-1; CDR3aa: CASSLRQVEAFF; CDR3nt: TGTGCCAGCAGCTTGAGACAGGTTGAAGCTTTCTTT
v_gene: TRBV27; d_gene: TRBD2; j_gene: TRBJ2-1; CDR3aa: CASSQLAGGLYNEQFF; CDR3nt: TGTGCCAGCAGTCAATTAGCGGGAGGGCTCTACAATGAGCAGTTCTTC
v_gene: TRBV9; d_gene: NA; j_gene: TRBJ1-1; CDR3aa: CASSTYNGGTEAFF; CDR3nt: TGTGCCAGCAGCACGTACAACGGCGGCACTGAAGCTTTCTTT
v_gene: TRBV4-2; d_gene: NA; j_gene: TRBJ2-7; CDR3aa: CASSPSYGGVSYEQYF; CDR3nt: TGTGCCAGCAGCCCGAGCTACGGCGGTGTTTCCTACGAGCAGTACTTC
v_gene: TRBV6-5; d_gene: TRBD1; j_gene: TRBJ1-2; CDR3aa: CASSKTGDGYTF; CDR3nt: TGTGCCAGCTCTAAGACAGGGGATGGCTACACCTTC
v_gene: TRBV7-9; d_gene: TRBD2; j_gene: TRBJ2-3; CDR3aa: CASSWGTSRADTQYF; CDR3nt: TGTGCCAGCAGCTGGGGGACTAGCAGGGCAGATACGCAGTATTTT
v_gene: TRBV11-3; d_gene: TRBD2; j_gene: TRBJ2-1; CDR3aa: CASSLGLRERPEEQFF; CDR3nt: TGTGCCAGCAGCTTAGGGTTGCGGGAGCGCCCGGAGGAGCAGTTCTTC
v_gene: TRBV6-6; d_gene: NA; j_gene: TRBJ2-1; CDR3aa: CASSLPSYNEQFF; CDR3nt: TGTGCCAGCAGTCTCCCTAGTTACAATGAGCAGTTCTTC
v_gene: TRBV5-1; d_gene: TRBD2; j_gene: TRBJ2-3; CDR3aa: CASSYSSGEEDTQYF; CDR3nt: TGCGCCAGCAGCTATTCTAGCGGAGAGGAGGATACGCAGTATTTT
v_gene: TRBV7-2; d_gene: NA; j_gene: TRBJ2-7; CDR3aa: CASSLGAGTGVYEQYF; CDR3nt: TGTGCCAGCAGCTTAGGCGCCGGGACTGGCGTTTACGAGCAGTACTTC
v_gene: TRBV29-1; d_gene: NA; j_gene: TRBJ2-6; CDR3aa: CSAGSGANVLTF; CDR3nt: TGCAGCGCCGGCTCTGGGGCCAACGTCCTGACTTTC